This T cell receptor beta chain was recorded in a study of CXCR3-negative and CXCR3-positive naive CD8 T cells. With UMI labels, 5' RACE was used to prepare the TRB cDNA libraries. TCRdb reprocessed the 5' RACE reads and keeps a single row for each CDR3 protein, giving no DNA. The table for this sample gives some 39,000 distinct CDR3 sequences. The CDR3 is 16 residues long. Per the germline V gene, CDR1 is LGHNA and CDR2 is YSLEER. The chain employs TRBV4-3 and TRBJ2-7; the TCRdb call, TRBD1, lacks DNA for checking. The sample was naive CXCR3- CD8+ T cells from blood. Subset given: CD45RO-CCR7+CD27+CD95- naive CD8+ T cells lacking CXCR3 (TNR3-). This receptor was identified in a human donor in good health. Some clones in this sample may be carry-over from other donors' samples. This CDR3 reads CASSQSGTGEFYEQYF.